This TCR beta chain comes out of a study of blood T cell repertoires in COVID-19. Study as a whole: Acute and convalescent COVID-19 samples came from the United States, Italy and Spain. From T cells, B-cell-depleted T cells, or PBMCs came the material, which was cDNA or gDNA.

Study processing details: Reference gene primer amplification gave estimated nucleated cell counts. Some clones are missing from TCRdb's copy, which holds only in-frame ones; the method was immunoSEQ multiplex PCR. That table is the source of V, J and clone size, and D and trimming were worked out from the DNA. The table lists just over 200,000 clones, around 80% of them singletons. Germline CDR1 reads ENHRY; CDR2 reads SYGVKD. The CDR3 has 16 amino acids. Between the trimmed V and J ends, which lost 3 bases and 0 bases, there was a span of 12 bases. This receptor was taken from a woman aged 70-85 years with acute or convalescent COVID-19. The chain has TRBV10-3 and TRBJ2-1, with a tentative D call TRBD1 (6 bases). Sequencing was carried out using peripheral blood. The CDR3 DNA reads TGTGCCATCAGTGACTTCAACAGGGACTCCTACAATGAGCAGTTCTTC. Protein sequence: CAISDFNRDSYNEQFF.